This T cell receptor beta chain was identified in a study of human T cells and chemical hapten exposure (dated by TCRdb to the early 2020s). In terms of the full investigation: For sensitization, 2% DPC in acetone was applied to a 2 cm by 2 cm area of upper inner arm skin. Weekly therapeutic DPC doses were additionally applied to the scalp of patients throughout the roughly 25-week study period. Patch testing was performed on the upper back with Finn chambers containing 0.01% DPC, and the patch tests were scored after 6 days according to International Contact Dermatitis Research Group standards. Alopecia areata with under or over 50% scalp involvement, alopecia totalis and alopecia universalis were represented in the patient cohort, which was mostly female. Libraries were combined into a pool for sequencing, and differences in TCR yield between samples came mainly from small differences in library volumes within the pool. The study tracked peripheral blood TCR repertoire changes in vivo during primary and secondary sensitization to the hapten diphenylcyclopropenone (DPC) in alopecia patients. Blood was sampled from patients pre-sensitization (week 0) and at 2, 6 and about 24 weeks after DPC sensitization. For TCR sequencing, blood came from 25 to 35 alopecia patients at anywhere from one to four time points (pre-sensitization, 2, 6 and 24 weeks). Beyond this particular receptor, the publication reports: Patch test score correlated positively with the number of PT1 expanded TCRs, reaching significance at thresholds 8, 16 and 32 but not at 4. Expanded TCRs formed significantly more large CDR3 similarity clusters than pre-sensitization or healthy control sets, consistent with antigen-driven responses. All patients had alopecia, a presumed autoimmune disease, so their immune response might differ from that of healthy individuals. After repeated subsampling, the strength of the expansion versus patch-test correlation and the threshold at which it became significant changed. The number of TCRs above 1 in 1000 frequency did not change with DPC sensitization; there was no evidence of global repertoire structure alterations.

Via the germline V gene, CDR1 is SQVTM and CDR2 ANQGSEA. The CDR3 contains 11 residues, cysteine and phenylalanine counted. Left in the record is the CDR3 DNA by itself, 33 bases read in frame from the first base. Trimming takes 6 bases off V and 6 bases off J; junction bases not matched to a gene: 2. Libraries came from RACE. Sequencer: NextSeq 500. During library preparation, unique molecular identifiers were attached to individual cDNA molecules so that TCRs could be counted quantitatively and reproducibly. From each blood RNA sample, both TCR alpha and TCR beta chains were sequenced. Regarding the original processing steps: Samples had a median of roughly 91,000 TCRs, with a range from about 20,000 to 690,600. The Decombinator software suite was used to annotate the V, J and CDR3 of the TCR reads. For the PS versus PT1 abundance plots, all samples were subsampled to the same number of TCRs (28,000). TCRs were defined as expanded if absent before sensitization and observed at least eight times at the 2-week time point. TCRdb trimmed the raw reads at Q25, called clones with MiXCR and kept productive beta chains. Rows with a matching CDR3 protein are joined into one entry that keeps the most common DNA and genes. The V and J calls and clone size are TCRdb's, not the authors'. The sample table contains approximately 90,000 distinct CDR3 sequences; only one count was recorded for around 12% of them. Over 2% of the sample belongs to the ten largest clones.

This sample's time point label indicates: patch test 1, 2 weeks after DPC sensitization. The treatment or condition tag for this specimen amounts to: therapeutic diphenylcyclopropenone sensitization with weekly scalp DPC. Blood at each patch-test visit was drawn before the patch test was applied. Patients were considered eligible if aged 18 to 70, diagnosed with alopecia and deemed suitable for DPC therapy, and patients were excluded if pregnant. Total RNA was extracted from unfractionated whole blood collected in Tempus Blood RNA tubes. In this sample, this clonotype turned up many times. The specificity of this receptor is unknown. Nothing much larger sits one base from this clone, and base qualities are not available.

Rearrangement joined TRBV29-1 to TRBJ2-1; 7 middle bases align to TRBD1. The sequencing used whole blood, collected in connection with sensitization to the hapten diphenylcyclopropenone (DPC). The receptor was derived from a woman between 35 and 50 years old with alopecia areata. Some clones in this sample may be carry-over from other donors' samples. The CDR3 protein sequence reads: CSVPGGNEQFF. The base sequence is TGCAGCGTGCCAGGGGGCAATGAGCAGTTCTTC.